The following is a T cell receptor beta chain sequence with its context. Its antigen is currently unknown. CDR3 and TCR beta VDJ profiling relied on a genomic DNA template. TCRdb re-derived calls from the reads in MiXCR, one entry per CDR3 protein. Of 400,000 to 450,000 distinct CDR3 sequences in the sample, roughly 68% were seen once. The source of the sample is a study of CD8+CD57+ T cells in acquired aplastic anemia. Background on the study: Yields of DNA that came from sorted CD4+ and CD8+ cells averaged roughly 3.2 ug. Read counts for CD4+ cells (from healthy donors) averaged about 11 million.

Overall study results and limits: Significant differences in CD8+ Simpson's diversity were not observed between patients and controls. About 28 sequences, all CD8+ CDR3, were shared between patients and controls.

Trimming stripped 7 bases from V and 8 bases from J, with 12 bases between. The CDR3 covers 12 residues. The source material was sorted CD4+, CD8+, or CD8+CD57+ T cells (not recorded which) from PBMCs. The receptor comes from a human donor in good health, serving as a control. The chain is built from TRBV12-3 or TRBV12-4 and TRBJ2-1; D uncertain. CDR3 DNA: TGTGCCAGCAAAGGACCGAGAGATGAGCAGTTCTTC. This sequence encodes CASKGPRDEQFF.